This T cell receptor (beta chain) was sequenced during a study of blood T cell repertoires in COVID-19. Profiling relied on immunoSEQ multiplex PCR, and the TCRdb table lists in-frame clones only, not all of them. Found here are 130,000 or so clones, 81% of them singletons; the top ten hold 8.4%. The length of the CDR3 is 17 residues. V lost 5 bases and J lost 3, with 22 bases in between. CDR1 is MDHEN and CDR2 is SYDVKM in the germline V gene. The V call is TRBV28, the J call TRBJ1-2; tentative D call: TRBD1 (6 bases). The material sequenced was peripheral blood. The source is a woman aged 60-75 years with active or convalescent COVID-19. CDR3 protein: CASSPTSRLGADYGYTF. The CDR3 region has the DNA TGTGCCAGCAGTCCCACCTCACGGCTGGGGGCCGACTATGGCTACACCTTC.